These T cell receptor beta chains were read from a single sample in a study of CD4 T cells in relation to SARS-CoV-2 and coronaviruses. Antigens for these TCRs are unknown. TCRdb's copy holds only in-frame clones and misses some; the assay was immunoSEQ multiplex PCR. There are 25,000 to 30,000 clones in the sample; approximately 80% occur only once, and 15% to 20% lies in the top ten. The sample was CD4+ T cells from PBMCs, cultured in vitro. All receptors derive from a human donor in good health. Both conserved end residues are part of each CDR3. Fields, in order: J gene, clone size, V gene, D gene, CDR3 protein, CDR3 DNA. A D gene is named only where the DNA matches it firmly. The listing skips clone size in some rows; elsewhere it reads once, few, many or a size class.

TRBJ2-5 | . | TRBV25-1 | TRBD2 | CASSDPSLAGVWETQYF | TGTGCCAGCAGTGATCCCTCCCTAGCGGGAGTGTGGGAGACCCAGTACTTC
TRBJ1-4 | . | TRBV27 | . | CATGGGGLNEKLFF | TGTGCCACGGGTGGGGGGGGTCTAAATGAAAAACTGTTTTTT
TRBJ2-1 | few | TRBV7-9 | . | CASSPPVSYNEQFF | TGTGCCAGCAGCCCCCCCGTCTCCTACAATGAGCAGTTCTTC
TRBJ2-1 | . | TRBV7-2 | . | CASSTASIEQFF | TGTGCCAGCAGCACAGCCAGTATAGAGCAGTTCTTC
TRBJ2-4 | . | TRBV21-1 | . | CASSKGEGDNAKNIQYF | TGTGCCAGCAGCAAAGGGGAAGGAGATAACGCCAAAAACATTCAGTACTTC
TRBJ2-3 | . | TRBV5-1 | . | CASSVFIGTSTDTQYF | TGCGCCAGCAGCGTATTTATCGGGACTAGCACAGATACGCAGTATTTT
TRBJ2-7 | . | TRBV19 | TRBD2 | CASSRSLRTSGASSYEQYF | TGTGCCAGTAGTAGATCACTTCGGACTAGCGGGGCGAGCTCCTACGAGCAGTACTTC
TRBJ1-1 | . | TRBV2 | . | CASRMDIGGNTEAFF | TGTGCCAGCAGGATGGACATCGGGGGGAACACTGAAGCTTTCTTT
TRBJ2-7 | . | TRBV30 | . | CAGERNYEQYF | TGTGCCGGGGAAAGGAATTACGAGCAGTACTTC
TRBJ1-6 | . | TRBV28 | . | CASSWGIGSYNSPLHF | TGTGCCAGCAGTTGGGGTATTGGGTCCTATAATTCACCCCTCCACTTT
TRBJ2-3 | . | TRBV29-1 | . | CSARHGGTDTQYF | TGCAGCGCTCGCCATGGAGGAACAGATACGCAGTATTTT
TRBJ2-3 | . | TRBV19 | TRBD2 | CASRSGGTDTQYF | TGTGCCAGTAGGAGCGGGGGAACAGATACGCAGTATTTT
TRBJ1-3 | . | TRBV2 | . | CASSVAREGNTIYF | TGTGCCAGCAGTGTGGCCAGGGAAGGTAACACCATATATTTT
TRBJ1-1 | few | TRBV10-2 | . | CASSETRELGNEAFF | TGCGCCAGCAGTGAGACCAGGGAGTTAGGGAATGAAGCTTTCTTT
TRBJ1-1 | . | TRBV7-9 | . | CASSFVRDTEAFF | TGTGCCAGCAGCTTTGTTAGGGACACTGAAGCTTTCTTT
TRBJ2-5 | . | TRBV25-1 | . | CASSDQIETQYF | TGTGCCAGCAGTGATCAGATAGAGACCCAGTACTTC
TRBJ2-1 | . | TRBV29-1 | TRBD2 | CSALWGGNNEQFF | TGCAGCGCTTTGTGGGGGGGGAATAATGAGCAGTTCTTC
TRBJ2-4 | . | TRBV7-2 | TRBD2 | CASSSGGTRKNIQYF | TGTGCCAGCAGCTCGGGGGGGACACGAAAAAACATTCAGTACTTC
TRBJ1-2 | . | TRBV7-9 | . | CASSSNLLYGYTF | TGTGCCAGCAGCTCCAACTTACTCTATGGCTACACCTTC
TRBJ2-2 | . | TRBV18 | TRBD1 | CASSQGAPGELFF | TGTGCCAGCTCACAGGGGGCTCCGGGGGAGCTGTTTTTT
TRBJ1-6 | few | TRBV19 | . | CASRTQAPNSPLHF | TGTGCCAGTAGGACACAGGCGCCGAATTCACCCCTCCACTTT
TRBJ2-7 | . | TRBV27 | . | CATPGVLAEQYF | TGTGCCACCCCGGGGGTTTTAGCCGAGCAGTACTTC
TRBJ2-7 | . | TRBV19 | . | CASSIASGTFYEQYF | TGTGCCAGTAGTATAGCTTCGGGGACTTTCTACGAGCAGTACTTC
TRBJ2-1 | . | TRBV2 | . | CASRGIVGSIRSYNEQFF | TGTGCCAGCAGGGGGATTGTAGGGTCAATTCGCTCCTACAATGAGCAGTTCTTC
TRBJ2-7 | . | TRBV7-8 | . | CASSPGGRNRNPYEQYF | TGTGCCAGCAGCCCTGGGGGTCGTAACAGGAATCCCTACGAGCAGTACTTC
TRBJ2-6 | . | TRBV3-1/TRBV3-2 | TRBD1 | CASSQEAGGQGHSGANVLTF | TGTGCCAGCAGCCAAGAGGCAGGTGGACAGGGCCACTCTGGGGCCAACGTCCTGACTTTC
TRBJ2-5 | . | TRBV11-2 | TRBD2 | CASSPYPLGRGVRQETQYF | TGTGCCAGCAGCCCCTACCCCCTTGGGCGGGGGGTAAGGCAAGAGACCCAGTACTTC
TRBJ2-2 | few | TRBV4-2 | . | CASSQIPGHRELFF | TGTGCCAGCAGCCAAATCCCGGGACACCGGGAGCTGTTTTTT
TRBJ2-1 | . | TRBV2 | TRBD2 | CASNMRLADNEQFF | TGTGCCAGCAACATGAGACTAGCAGACAATGAGCAGTTCTTC
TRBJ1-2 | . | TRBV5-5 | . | CASSLGIQGTYGYTF | TGTGCCAGCAGCCTTGGCATTCAGGGAACCTATGGCTACACCTTC
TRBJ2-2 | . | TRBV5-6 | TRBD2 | CASSLGLAGRGTGELFF | TGTGCCAGCAGCTTGGGGCTAGCGGGGCGAGGCACCGGGGAGCTGTTTTTT
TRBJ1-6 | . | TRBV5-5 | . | CASSLSSIGSPLHF | TGTGCCAGCAGCTTGAGTAGCATAGGTTCACCCCTCCACTTT
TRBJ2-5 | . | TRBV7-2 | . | CASSLSRVETQYF | TGTGCCAGCAGCTTGAGCAGGGTAGAGACCCAGTACTTC
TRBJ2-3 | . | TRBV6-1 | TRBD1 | CASSEVSRGRDTQYF | TGTGCCAGCAGTGAAGTGAGCAGGGGGAGAGATACGCAGTATTTT
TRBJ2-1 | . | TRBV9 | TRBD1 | CASSVGGTALYNEQFF | TGTGCCAGCAGCGTAGGAGGGACAGCGCTCTACAATGAGCAGTTCTTC
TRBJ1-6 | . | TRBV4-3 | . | CASSQDVNSPLHF | TGCGCCAGCAGCCAAGACGTGAATTCACCCCTCCACTTT
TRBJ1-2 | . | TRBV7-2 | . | CASSLVAAGKGYTF | TGTGCCAGCAGCTTAGTTGCCGCAGGGAAGGGCTACACCTTC
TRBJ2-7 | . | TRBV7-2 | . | CASSKEQRREQYF | TGTGCCAGCAGCAAAGAACAGAGACGAGAGCAGTACTTC
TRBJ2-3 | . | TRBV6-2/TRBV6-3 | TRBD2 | CASSPAGAGGGAPGDTQYF | TGTGCCAGCAGTCCCGCCGGGGCGGGCGGGGGGGCGCCCGGCGATACGCAGTATTTT
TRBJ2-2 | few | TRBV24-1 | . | CATSADTGELFF | TGTGCCACCAGTGCGGACACCGGGGAGCTGTTTTTT
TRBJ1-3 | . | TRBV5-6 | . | CASSSQGSSGNTIYF | TGTGCCAGCAGCTCTCAGGGGAGCTCTGGAAACACCATATATTTT
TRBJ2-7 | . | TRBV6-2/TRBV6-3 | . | CASSYSTGTYEQYF | TGTGCCAGCAGTTACTCCACAGGGACCTACGAGCAGTACTTC
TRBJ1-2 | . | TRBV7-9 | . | CASSLYRGAGVIYGYTF | TGTGCCAGCAGCTTGTATCGAGGGGCAGGGGTTATCTATGGCTACACCTTC
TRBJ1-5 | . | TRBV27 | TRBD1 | CASGTGGFWGNQPQHF | TGTGCCAGCGGGACAGGGGGCTTCTGGGGCAATCAGCCCCAGCATTTT
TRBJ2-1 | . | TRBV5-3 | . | CATPHRDGTYNEQFF | TGTGCCACCCCTCACCGGGACGGCACCTACAATGAGCAGTTCTTC